These 22 T cell receptor beta chains were all obtained from the same sample, sequenced in a study of metastatic and nonmetastatic thyroid tumors. TCRdb reanalyzed the PCR reads via MiXCR. The sample yields some 20,000 clones, approximately 24% seen once. Every patient was untreated before thyroid surgery. Sequencing used tumor tissue. The receptors were sampled from a female donor with papillary thyroid cancer or a benign thyroid nodule (not recorded which). Some clones in this sample may be carry-over from other donors' samples.

Comment on this clone: Relative to the germline gene, one junction end is altered; a read error may explain this. V is TRBV5-4 and J is TRBJ2-3; D might be TRBD1 (5 bases). The CDR3 is made up of 15 amino acids. Germline V gene sequence: CDR1 SGHNT, CDR2 YYREEE (reference sequence). The chain's CDR3 is CASSFEAISTGTQYF. Here the CDR3 DNA reads TGTGCCAGCAGCTTTGAAGCTATTAGCACAGGTACGCAGTATTTT.

This clone was recorded many times. The chain couples TRBV7-2 to TRBJ2-5, with a possible D match to TRBD2 (5 bases). V lost 2 bases, J lost 7 bases, and 11 bases lay in between. CDR1 is SGHTA, CDR2 FQGNSA, per germline. The CDR3 covers 13 residues. The DNA for the CDR3 is TGTGCCAGCAGCTTAACTACGAGCGGGACCCAGTACTTC. Translated, it gives CASSLTTSGTQYF.

V and J are TRBV30 and TRBJ1-2, with 8 bases matching TRBD1. There are 14 residues in the CDR3. Per the germline V gene, CDR1 is GTSNPN and CDR2 is SVGIG (reference sequence). Losses at the gene ends were 4 bases for V and 2 bases for J; bases not matched to a gene: 6. CDR3: CAWNRDRRNYGYTF. CDR3 sequence (DNA): TGTGCCTGGAACCGGGACAGGCGGAACTATGGCTACACCTTC.

In this sample, this clone turned up many times. The chain is built from TRBV20-1 and TRBJ2-7, with 7 bases aligning to TRBD2. Germline V gene sequence: CDR1 DFQATT, CDR2 SNEGSKA (reference sequence). The CDR3 sequence is 11 residues long. V was clipped by 6 bases and J by 6 bases; unmatched bases: 5. The CDR3, as DNA: TGCAGTGCAAACTGGGGGGGCGAGCAGTACTTC. Translation: CSANWGGEQYF.

This clone was seen a few times. The chain couples TRBV6-1 to TRBJ2-4; D might be TRBD2 (5 bases). V was trimmed by 4 bases and J by 2 bases, leaving 15 bases between them. CDR3 length equals 16 residues. Germline assignment: CDR1 MNHNS and CDR2 SASEGT. Here the CDR3 DNA reads TGTGCCAGCAGTGCACCGACTAATTTGCCCAAAAACATTCAGTACTTC. Protein: CASSAPTNLPKNIQYF.

The sample holds many counts of this clone. J is TRBJ2-3 and V is TRBV27; D gene uncertain. The germline V and J ends were trimmed by 6 bases and 5 bases, with 6 bases remaining between them. The CDR3 has 11 amino acids. CDR1 and CDR2 from the germline V gene are MNHEY and SMNVEV (reference sequence). The CDR3 protein is CASRALDTQYF. The CDR3 nucleotides are TGTGCCAGCAGGGCTCTAGATACGCAGTATTTT.

The chain combines TRBV30 with TRBJ1-5, with D possibly being TRBD1 (6 bases). The germline CDR1 and CDR2 sequences are GTSNPN and SVGIG (reference sequence). The CDR3 has 13 amino acids. V lost 0 bases to trimming and J lost 7 bases, with 10 bases between them. CDR3 sequence reads: CAWSVGARQPQHF. DNA of the CDR3: TGTGCCTGGAGTGTGGGGGCGCGACAGCCCCAGCATTTT.

This clone has ten or more counts. V gene TRBV6-2 or TRBV6-3 combines with J gene TRBJ2-3, with 10 bases matching TRBD2. V was clipped by 6 bases and J by 4 bases; unmatched bases: 4. CDR1 and CDR2 (germline): MNHEY, SVGEGT. The CDR3 has 14 amino acids. The CDR3 is CASSRTSGADTQYF. CDR3 in DNA: TGTGCCAGCAGCCGGACTAGCGGAGCAGATACGCAGTATTTT.

The chain employs TRBV7-2 and TRBJ2-5; no clear D gene. The length of the CDR3 is 12 residues. Trimming stripped 3 bases from V and 8 bases from J, with 10 bases between. The germline V gene encodes CDR1 SGHTA and CDR2 FQGNSA. The CDR3 DNA is TGTGCCAGCAGCTTGTATTCAGACACCCAGTACTTC. It translates to CASSLYSDTQYF.

The V and J genes are TRBV20-1 and TRBJ2-3; 7 bases align to TRBD2. Germline loops: CDR1 DFQATT, CDR2 SNEGSKA (reference sequence). J lost 3 bases, V lost 7 bases, and 10 bases had no gene match. This CDR3 is 14 amino acids long. The CDR3 coding sequence is TGCAGTGACGATCATAGCGGGTGGACAGATACGCAGTATTTT. Amino acid sequence: CSDDHSGWTDTQYF.

The genes are TRBV18 and TRBJ1-6, with D tentatively TRBD1 (6 bases). The V end lost 6 bases, the J end lost 10 bases, and 19 bases lay between the germline ends. The CDR3 has 15 residues. CDR1 KGHSH and CDR2 LQKENI come from the germline V gene. The CDR3 nucleotides are TGTGCCAGCTCTTCAACAGGGTCAGAGGGATCACCCCTCCACTTT. Its translation: CASSSTGSEGSPLHF. Drawing the rest from reference TRBV18 and TRBJ1-6, the complete variable domain is NAGVMQNPRHLVRRRGQEARLRCSPMKGHSHVYWYRQLPEEGLKFMVYLQKENIIDESGMPKERFSAEFPKEGPSILRIQQVVRGDSAAYFCASSSTGSEGSPLHFGNGTRLTVT.

This chain joins TRBV9 and TRBJ2-1; TRBD2 aligns across 12 bases. Germline loops: CDR1 SGDLS, CDR2 YYNGEE. Unmatched junction bases numbered 11, after V lost 0 bases and J lost 7 bases. The CDR3 has 18 residues. The CDR3 spells CASSVVGLAGGVRNEQFF. CDR3 nucleotides: TGTGCCAGCAGCGTAGTGGGGCTAGCGGGAGGGGTTAGGAATGAGCAGTTCTTC.

The V gene is TRBV20-1, the J gene TRBJ2-7; no definite D call. CDR3 length: 11 residues. The germline V gene has CDR1 DFQATT and CDR2 SNEGSKA (reference sequence). The germline V and J ends were trimmed by 3 bases and 10 bases, with 13 bases remaining between them. CDR3 amino acids: CSASRPNDQYF. CDR3 bases: TGCAGTGCTAGCCGACCAAATGATCAGTACTTC.

On this clone: At one end, the junction sequence differs from germline, possibly due to a read error. This chain joins TRBV4-1 and TRBJ2-1, with 7 bases identical to TRBD2. The CDR3 is 15 amino acids. Germline V gene sequence: CDR1 MGHRA, CDR2 YSYEKL. CDR3 DNA: TGCGCCAGCATCCTTGGGGGGGTAGCCTACAATGAGGAGTTCTTC. Amino acids: CASILGGVAYNEEFF.

The CDR3 is CASSIELPGGRGSSPLHF. The CDR3 nucleotides read TGTGCCAGTAGTATAGAGCTACCGGGAGGCAGGGGCTCTTCACCCCTCCACTTT. The chain is built from TRBV19 and TRBJ1-6, with D possibly TRBD1 on 6 matching bases. Looked up from germline, CDR1 is LNHDA and CDR2 is SQIVND (reference sequence). V was clipped by 0 bases and J by 9 bases, with 21 bases between them. This CDR3 has 18 amino acids.

This clone appeared many times. The chain carries TRBV28 and TRBJ2-1; no definite D call. Germline-derived CDR1 and CDR2 are MDHEN and SYDVKM. The V end was cut by 7 bases, the J end by 5 bases, with 12 bases between. The length of the CDR3 is 13 residues. The CDR3 nucleotides read TGTGCCAGCACCCTCCAGAACAACAATGAGCAGTTCTTC. Encoded protein: CASTLQNNNEQFF.

The rearrangement links TRBV5-4 to TRBJ1-4; D may be TRBD1 (5 bases). This CDR3 has 15 residues. V was clipped by 3 bases and J by 7 bases, with 16 bases between them. The V gene's germline CDR1 is SGHNT and CDR2 YYREEE (reference sequence). The CDR3: CASSSPGLGSEKLFF. The CDR3 DNA sequence: TGTGCCAGCAGCTCACCGGGACTGGGTAGTGAAAAACTGTTTTTT. Full variable domain (outside the CDR3, taken from reference TRBV5-4 and TRBJ1-4): ETGVTQSPTHLIKTRGQQVTLRCSSQSGHNTVSWYQQALGQGPQFIFQYYREEENGRGNFPPRFSGLQFPNYSSELNVNALELDDSALYLCASSSPGLGSEKLFFGSGTQLSVL.

This clone was seen a few times. This chain's CDR3 is CASISGGLAGDTQYF. CDR3 sequence (DNA): TGTGCCAGCATTTCCGGAGGTCTTGCTGGCGATACGCAGTATTTT. The chain employs TRBV28 and TRBJ2-3, with D tentatively TRBD2 (5 bases). The CDR3 is 15 amino acids. Trimming removed 7 bases from V and 6 bases from J, with 20 bases in between. The V gene's germline CDR1 is MDHEN and CDR2 SYDVKM.

The genes are TRBV30 and TRBJ2-7; possibly TRBD1 or TRBD2 for D (6 bases each). This CDR3 has 14 amino acids. V dropped 0 bases and J dropped 4 bases, with 13 bases sitting between them. Germline values: CDR1 GTSNPN, CDR2 SVGIG (reference sequence). The CDR3 coding sequence is TGTGCCTGGAGTGTAGGAGGGACAAAGTACGAGCAGTACTTC. Protein sequence: CAWSVGGTKYEQYF.

This clone is judged large (0.1 to 1%). V and J are TRBV20-1 and TRBJ1-2, with D uncertain. Germline CDR1 reads DFQATT; CDR2 reads SNEGSKA (reference sequence). Trimming stripped 0 bases from V and 2 bases from J, with 10 bases between. CDR3 length: 14 residues. The CDR3 nucleotides read TGCAGTGCTAGAGATAGGAGTAGAAACTATGGCTACACCTTC. Protein: CSARDRSRNYGYTF.

The chain recombines TRBV6-6 with TRBJ1-1; no clear D. The germline V gene has CDR1 MNHNY and CDR2 SVGAGI (reference sequence). Trimming left V 0 bases short and J 6 bases short, with 14 bases between. The CDR3 loop spans 15 amino acids. The CDR3 here is CASSYSGSSGAEAFF. DNA of the CDR3: TGTGCCAGCAGTTACTCGGGCAGCTCCGGAGCTGAAGCTTTCTTT.

This rearrangement joins TRBV4-3 to TRBJ2-7, with D perhaps TRBD1 or TRBD2 (5 bases each). In germline, CDR1 is LGHNA, CDR2 YSLEER. There are 14 residues in the CDR3. Trimming shortened V by 1 base and J by 3 bases, and 10 bases separated the two germline ends. The CDR3 DNA follows: TGCGCCAGCAGCCAAGTTGTGGGGGACTACGAGCAGTACTTC. The encoded protein is CASSQVVGDYEQYF.